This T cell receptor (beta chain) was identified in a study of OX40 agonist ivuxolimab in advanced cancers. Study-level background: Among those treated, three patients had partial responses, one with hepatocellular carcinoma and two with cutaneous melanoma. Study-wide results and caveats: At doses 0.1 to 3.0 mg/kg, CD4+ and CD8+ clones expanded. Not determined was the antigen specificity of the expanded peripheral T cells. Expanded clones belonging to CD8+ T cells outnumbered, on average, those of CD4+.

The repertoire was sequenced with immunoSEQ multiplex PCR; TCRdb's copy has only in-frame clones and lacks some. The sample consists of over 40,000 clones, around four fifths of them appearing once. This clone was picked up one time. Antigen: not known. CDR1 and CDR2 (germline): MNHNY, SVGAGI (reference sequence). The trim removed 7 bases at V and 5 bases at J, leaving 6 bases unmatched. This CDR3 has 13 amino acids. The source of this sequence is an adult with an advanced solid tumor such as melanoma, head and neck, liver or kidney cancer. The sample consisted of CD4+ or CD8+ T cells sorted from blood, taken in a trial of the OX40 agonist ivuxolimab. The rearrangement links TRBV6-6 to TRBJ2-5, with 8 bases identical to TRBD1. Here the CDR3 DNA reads TGTGCCAGCACCGACAGGGGAGCCGAGACCCAGTACTTC. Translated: CASTDRGAETQYF.